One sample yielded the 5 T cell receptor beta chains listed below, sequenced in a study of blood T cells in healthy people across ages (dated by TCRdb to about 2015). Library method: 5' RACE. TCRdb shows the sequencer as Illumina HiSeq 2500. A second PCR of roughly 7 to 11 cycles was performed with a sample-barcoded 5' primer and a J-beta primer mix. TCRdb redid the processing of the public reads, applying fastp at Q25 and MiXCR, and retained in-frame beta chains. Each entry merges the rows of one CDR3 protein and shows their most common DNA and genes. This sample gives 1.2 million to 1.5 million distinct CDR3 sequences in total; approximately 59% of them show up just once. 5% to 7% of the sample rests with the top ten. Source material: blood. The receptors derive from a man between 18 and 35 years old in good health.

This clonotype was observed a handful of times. DNA for the CDR3: TGTGCCAGCAGAACCGGGACAAGTCTCTACAATGAGCAGTTCTTC. It encodes CASRTGTSLYNEQFF. V and J are TRBV6-5 and TRBJ2-1, with D possibly being TRBD1 (6 bases). The CDR3 spans 15 residues. V gave up 6 bases and J gave up 3 bases, with 15 bases separating them. Germline V gene data show CDR1 as MNHEY and CDR2 as SVGAGI.

The DNA for the CDR3 is TGTGCCAGCAGTTCTTTAGAGGGGTCCTTCGGCTACACCTTC. Its translation: CASSSLEGSFGYTF. The chain combines TRBV5-6 with TRBJ1-2; TRBD1 is a possible D gene (5 bases). There are 14 residues in the CDR3. Trimming stripped 5 bases from V and 8 bases from J, with 19 bases between. Germline CDR1 reads SGHDT; CDR2 reads YYEEEE.

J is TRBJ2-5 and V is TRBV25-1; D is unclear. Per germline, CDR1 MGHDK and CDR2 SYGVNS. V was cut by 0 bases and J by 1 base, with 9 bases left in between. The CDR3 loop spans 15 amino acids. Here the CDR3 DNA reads TGTGCCAGCAGTGAATACGCGGATATCCAAGAGACCCAGTACTTC. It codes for CASSEYADIQETQYF.

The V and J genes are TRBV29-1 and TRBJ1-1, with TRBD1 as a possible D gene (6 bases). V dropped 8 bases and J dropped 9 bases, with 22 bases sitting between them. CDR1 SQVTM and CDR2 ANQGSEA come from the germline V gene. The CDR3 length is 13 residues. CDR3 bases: TGCAGCATTCGCCGGGACACGGGCGTAAAAGCTTTCTTT. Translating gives CSIRRDTGVKAFF.

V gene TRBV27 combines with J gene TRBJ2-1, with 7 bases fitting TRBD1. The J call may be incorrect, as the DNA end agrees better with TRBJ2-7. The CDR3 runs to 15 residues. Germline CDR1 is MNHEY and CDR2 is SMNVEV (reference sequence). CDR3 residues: CASSSGTDIYNEQYF. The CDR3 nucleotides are TGTGCCAGCAGTTCCGGGACAGACATCTACAATGAGCAGTACTTC.